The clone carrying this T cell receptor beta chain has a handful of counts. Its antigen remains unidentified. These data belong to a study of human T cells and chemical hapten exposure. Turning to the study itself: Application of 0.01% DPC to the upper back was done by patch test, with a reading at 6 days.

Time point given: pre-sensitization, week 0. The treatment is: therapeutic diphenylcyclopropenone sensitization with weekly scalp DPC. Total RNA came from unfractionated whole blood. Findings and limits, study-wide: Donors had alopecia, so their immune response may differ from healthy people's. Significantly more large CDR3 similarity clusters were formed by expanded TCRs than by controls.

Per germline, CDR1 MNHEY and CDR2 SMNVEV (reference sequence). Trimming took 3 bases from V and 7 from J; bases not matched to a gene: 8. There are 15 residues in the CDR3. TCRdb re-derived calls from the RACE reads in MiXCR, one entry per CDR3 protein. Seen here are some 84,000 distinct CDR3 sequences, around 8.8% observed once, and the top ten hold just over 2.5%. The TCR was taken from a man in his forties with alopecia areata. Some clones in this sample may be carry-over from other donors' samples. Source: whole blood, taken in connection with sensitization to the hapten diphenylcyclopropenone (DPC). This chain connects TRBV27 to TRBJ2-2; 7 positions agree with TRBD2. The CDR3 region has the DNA TGTGCCAGCAGTTTCGAGGGAGGGCCTGGCGGGGAGCTGTTTTTT. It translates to CASSFEGGPGGELFF.